This TCR beta chain was observed in a study of OX40 agonist ivuxolimab in advanced cancers. CDR3 length: 13 amino acids. Germline CDR1 is SGHRS and CDR2 is YFSETQ. The V end was cut by 5 bases, the J end by 4 bases, with 9 bases between. Some clones are missing from TCRdb's copy, which holds only in-frame ones; the method was immunoSEQ multiplex PCR. The sample includes around 45,000 clones, approximately 86% of them seen just once. This receptor was obtained from an adult with an advanced solid tumor such as melanoma, head and neck, liver or kidney cancer. This sequence joins TRBV5-1 and TRBJ2-2; TRBD1 is a possible D gene (6 bases). The sample in question was CD4+ or CD8+ T cells sorted from blood, obtained in a trial of the OX40 agonist ivuxolimab. The CDR3 nucleotides read TGCGCCAGCAGAACAGGGTCCACCGGGGAGCTGTTTTTT. It specifies CASRTGSTGELFF.